This TCR beta chain was recovered during a study of cytomegalovirus exposure and HLA in healthy donors. CDR3 size: 15 residues. Between the trimmed V and J ends, which lost 2 bases and 0 bases, there was a span of 11 bases. The V gene's germline CDR1 is SGDLS and CDR2 YYNGEE. PCR employed 60 Vbeta and 13 Jbeta primers. Data came from immunoSEQ multiplex PCR; TCRdb stores just in-frame clones and leaves some out. The ten top clones account for 1.5% to 1.9%, within a sample of around 130,000 clones. To note about this clone: What it recognizes is unknown.

Study findings and constraints: Some TCR beta chains (about 180 of them) were listed as cytomegalovirus-associated.

The clonotype originates from a woman aged 40 to 50 in good health and CMV-seronegative. The rearrangement links TRBV9 to TRBJ1-2; the D gene is possibly TRBD1 (6 bases). The sample comprised PBMCs. For the CDR3, the DNA is TGTGCCAGCAGCGTTGGACAGTGGGCTAACTATGGCTACACCTTC. This encodes CASSVGQWANYGYTF.